Presented here are 25 T cell receptor beta chains from one specimen sequenced in a study of cytomegalovirus exposure and HLA in healthy donors (dated by TCRdb to about 2017). Library method: the immunoSEQ multiplex PCR assay. The multiplex PCR relied on a mix of 60 forward primers for TCR Vbeta segments and 13 reverse primers for TCR Jbeta segments. The source is immuneACCESS, and TCRdb retained only in-frame sequences with V and J called. Part of the clones is not carried over; for the studies checked, unresolved V genes explain less than half of this, and the remainder is unexplained. The table for this sample lists roughly 180,000 clones; approximately 83% of them were counted only once. The top ten hold approximately 8.5% of the sample. The sample was PBMCs. Source of these receptors: a man in his late teens or twenties in good health and CMV-seropositive.

The J gene is TRBJ1-4, the V gene TRBV5-5; D gene uncertain. The CDR3 runs to 12 residues. V was shortened by 4 bases and J by 10 bases, with 11 bases between the two germline ends. Germline CDR1 is SGHKS and CDR2 is YYEKEE (reference sequence). CDR3 bases: TGTGCCAGCAGCAGCGGCGGTGGAAAACTGTTTTTT. Translated, it gives CASSSGGGKLFF.

CDR3 nucleotide sequence: TGTGCCAGCTCACCTGGCCAGATCAATGAGCAGTTCTTC. Its translation is CASSPGQINEQFF. The rearrangement uses TRBV18 and TRBJ2-1; the D is unclear. Germline assignment: CDR1 KGHSH and CDR2 LQKENI. V was shortened by 3 bases and J by 6 bases, with 9 bases between the two germline ends. CDR3 size: 13 residues.

The gene calls are TRBV6-5 and TRBJ2-7, with TRBD1 as a possible D gene (6 bases). V was shortened by 6 bases and J by 0 bases, with 12 bases between the two germline ends. Germline V gives CDR1 MNHEY, CDR2 SVGAGI. The CDR3 extends over 14 amino acids. In DNA form, the CDR3 reads TGTGCCAGCAGAAAAAGGGACACCTCCTACGAGCAGTACTTC. Translation gives CASRKRDTSYEQYF.

In this sample, this clone turned up a few times. The chain has TRBV19 and TRBJ1-1; 10 positions agree with TRBD1. CDR3 size: 14 residues. Germline V gives CDR1 LNHDA, CDR2 SQIVND (reference sequence). Trimming cost V 5 bases and J 11 bases; bases outside gene matches: 11. Here the CDR3 DNA reads TGTGCCAGTAGTTCACCGGGACAGGGGTTATGGGCTTTCTTT. It translates to CASSSPGQGLWAFF. Combining the CDR3 with reference TRBV19 and TRBJ1-1 gives the whole variable domain DGGITQSPKYLFRKEGQNVTLSCEQNLNHDAMYWYRQDPGQGLRLIYYSQIVNDFQKGDIAEGYSVSREKKESFPLTVTSAQKNPTAFYLCASSSPGQGLWAFFGQGTRLTVV.

CDR3 loop: CASSSRTSGATGELFF. CDR3 in DNA: TGTGCCAGCAGCTCACGGACTAGCGGGGCCACCGGGGAGCTGTTTTTT. The J gene is TRBJ2-2, the V gene TRBV11-3; TRBD2 aligns across 12 bases. Germline-derived CDR1 and CDR2 are SGHNT and YENEEA. The V segment lost 4 bases and the J segment 4 bases; nucleotides outside the gene matches: 4. This CDR3 is 16 amino acids long.

This clone occurred once. This chain connects TRBV30 to TRBJ2-5; no definite D call. The CDR3 spans 15 residues. From germline, CDR1 is GTSNPN and CDR2 SVGIG (reference sequence). The germline V and J ends were trimmed by 5 bases and 11 bases, with 27 bases remaining between them. In nucleotides, the CDR3 is TGTGCCTGGGCTCTTAGGTCAGATTCTTTCGGAGAGCAGTACTTC. The encoded protein is CAWALRSDSFGEQYF. The full variable domain, its missing parts supplied by reference TRBV30 and TRBJ2-5, is SQTIHQWPATLVQPVGSPLSLECTVEGTSNPNLYWYRQAAGRGLQLLFYSVGIGQISSEVPQNLSASRPQDRQFILSSKKLLLSDSGFYLCAWALRSDSFGEQYFGPGTRLLVL.

The chain combines TRBV10-1 with TRBJ2-3; D is undetermined. V was pared by 0 bases and J by 2 bases, with 9 bases between. The length of the CDR3 is 15 residues. CDR1 and CDR2 (germline): WNHNN, SYGVQD (reference sequence). CDR3 loop: CASSESSDFTDTQYF. The CDR3 DNA sequence: TGCGCCAGCAGTGAGTCCTCAGACTTCACAGATACGCAGTATTTT.

The count of this clone is one. The gene calls are TRBV29-1 and TRBJ2-5, with 9 bases identical to TRBD1. The J call may be incorrect, as the DNA end agrees better with TRBJ2-7. The CDR3 has 13 amino acids. Germline CDR1 SQVTM, CDR2 ANQGSEA. CDR3 DNA sequence: TGCAGCGCATCGGACAGGGGTCACTACGAGCAGTACTTC. This sequence encodes CSASDRGHYEQYF.

This chain uses TRBV5-5 with TRBJ2-7; D is undetermined. Trimming stripped 4 bases from V and 12 bases from J, with 14 bases between. The germline CDR1 and CDR2 sequences are SGHKS and YYEKEE (reference sequence). The length of the CDR3 is 11 residues. The CDR3 nucleotides are TGTGCCAGCAGCGGTCCTACGAGTGTGTACTTC. Its protein is CASSGPTSVYF.

This chain joins TRBV15 and TRBJ1-4, with a possible D match to TRBD1 (5 bases). Trimming took 0 bases from V and 0 from J, leaving 5 bases between them. Germline V gene sequence: CDR1 LNHNV, CDR2 YYDKDF (reference sequence). The CDR3 has 15 amino acids. The CDR3 reads CATSRDRATNEKLFF. For the CDR3, the DNA is TGTGCCACCAGCAGAGACAGGGCAACTAATGAAAAACTGTTTTTT. The full variable domain, rest sourced from reference TRBV15 and TRBJ1-4, is DAMVIQNPRYQVTQFGKPVTLSCSQTLNHNVMYWYQQKSSQAPKLLFHYYDKDFNNEADTPDNFQSRRPNTSFCFLDIRSPGLGDTAMYLCATSRDRATNEKLFFGSGTQLSVL.

This chain joins TRBV11-3 and TRBJ2-1, with 10 bases lining up with TRBD2. V dropped 6 bases and J dropped 4; count of bases not matched to a gene: 6. This CDR3 contains 15 residues. Germline V gene sequence: CDR1 SGHNT, CDR2 YENEEA. CDR3 DNA: TGTGCCAGCAGTCAAAGCGGGGGGGCATACAATGAGCAGTTCTTC. This sequence encodes CASSQSGGAYNEQFF.

This chain uses TRBV7-9 with TRBJ2-5, with D maybe TRBD2 (6 bases). Trimming cost V 4 bases and J 1 base, with 16 bases left between them. Per germline, CDR1 SEHNR and CDR2 FQNEAQ (reference sequence). This CDR3 spans 16 amino acids. The CDR3 region has the DNA TGTGCCAGCAGCTCACTGTCAAGGGACTCCCAAGAGACCCAGTACTTC. Translation gives CASSSLSRDSQETQYF. Based on the CDR3 plus reference TRBV7-9 and TRBJ2-5, the full variable domain is DTGVSQNPRHKITKRGQNVTFRCDPISEHNRLYWYRQTLGQGPEFLTYFQNEAQLEKSRLLSDRFSAERPKGSFSTLEIQRTEQGDSAMYLCASSSLSRDSQETQYFGPGTRLLVL.

Turning to this clone: Germline and junction disagree at one end, which may indicate a read error. The identical CDR3 is also encoded by other nucleotide sequences in the sample. V gene TRBV2 combines with J gene TRBJ1-6; no firm D call. Looked up from germline, CDR1 is SNHLY and CDR2 is FYNNEI. CDR3 size: 13 residues. The CDR3, as DNA: TGTGCCAGCACAAACTCCTATAATTCCCCCCTCCACTTT. Residues: CASTNSYNSPLHF.

This clone occurred a few times. The chain recombines TRBV7-8 with TRBJ2-7; 12 bases line up with TRBD2. The CDR3 extends over 16 amino acids. CDR1 and CDR2 from the germline V gene are SGHVS and FQNEAQ. V was pared by 6 bases and J by 4 bases, with 10 bases of the junction left unmatched. The CDR3: CASSQMTSGGNYEQYF. In nucleotides, the CDR3 is TGTGCCAGCAGTCAAATGACTAGCGGGGGCAATTACGAGCAGTACTTC.

This clone showed up just once. This sequence joins TRBV6-1 and TRBJ2-7; TRBD1 might be the D (6 bases). Trimming removed 7 bases from V and 0 bases from J, with 10 bases in between. The germline V gene encodes CDR1 MNHNS and CDR2 SASEGT. The CDR3 extends over 13 amino acids. CDR3 bases: TGTGCCAGCACCCGGGACATCTCCTACGAGCAGTACTTC. It codes for CASTRDISYEQYF.

This chain connects TRBV9 to TRBJ2-7, with a tentative D call TRBD1 (6 bases). Germline V lookup: CDR1 SGDLS, CDR2 YYNGEE. CDR3 size: 14 residues. V was clipped by 6 bases and J by 5 bases, with 18 bases between them. This chain's CDR3 is CASTLGAQGNEQYF. CDR3 coding DNA: TGTGCCAGCACCCTCGGGGCGCAGGGGAACGAGCAGTACTTC.

This chain links TRBV9 with TRBJ1-4, with 9 bases that match TRBD1. CDR3 length: 16 residues. CDR1 and CDR2 (germline): SGDLS, YYNGEE. The junction had 5 bases not matched to a gene; V was cut back by 3 bases and J by 2 bases. For the CDR3, the DNA is TGTGCCAGCAGCGGCCGGGACAGGGACACTAATGAAAAACTGTTTTTT. Residues: CASSGRDRDTNEKLFF.

V is TRBV5-1 and J is TRBJ2-2; 8 positions match TRBD2. The CDR3 covers 20 residues. The germline gives CDR1 SGHRS, CDR2 YFSETQ. Trimming at V came to 9 bases and at J to 3 bases, leaving 25 bases not matched to a gene. The CDR3 nucleotides are TGCGCCACCAAGGGTATACTAACCAGCAAGGCCGGGAGGGACACCGGGGAGCTGTTTTTT. Its protein is CATKGILTSKAGRDTGELFF.

The chain has TRBV6-1 and TRBJ1-4; D possibly corresponds to TRBD1 (6 bases). Germline V CDR1 and CDR2: MNHNS, SASEGT. The V and J ends lost 3 bases and 1 base respectively, with 21 bases between them. The CDR3 has 19 amino acids. The CDR3 is CASSDFPPGGAQTNEKLFF. The CDR3 region has the DNA TGTGCCAGCAGTGATTTTCCCCCGGGGGGCGCCCAAACTAATGAAAAACTGTTTTTT.

V gene TRBV15 combines with J gene TRBJ1-2; 7 bases agree with TRBD1. Germline V gene data show CDR1 as LNHNV and CDR2 as YYDKDF (reference sequence). V lost 3 bases, J lost 6 bases, and 4 bases stayed unmatched. CDR3 length equals 13 residues. The CDR3 DNA reads as TGTGCCACCAGCAGTCACAGGGGTGATGGCTACACCTTC. Protein sequence: CATSSHRGDGYTF.

This clone was seen just once. For the CDR3, the DNA is TGTGCCAGCAGCCCACAGGGCTCTGAAGCTTTCTTT. Protein: CASSPQGSEAFF. The chain combines TRBV13 with TRBJ1-1; D might be TRBD1 (6 bases). The CDR3 sequence is 12 residues long. The V and J ends lost 5 bases and 6 bases respectively, with 10 bases between them. Germline V gene sequence: CDR1 PRHDT, CDR2 FYEKMQ (reference sequence).

The J gene is TRBJ1-2, the V gene TRBV14; D is unclear. Trimming took off 3 bases at V and 4 bases at J, with 18 bases between the two ends. This CDR3 region has 16 residues. Germline assignment: CDR1 SGHDN and CDR2 FVKESK. This CDR3 is CASSHSVRKGAYGYTF. As DNA, the CDR3 is TGTGCCAGCAGCCATAGTGTCAGGAAAGGCGCCTATGGCTACACCTTC. Supplemented by reference TRBV14 and TRBJ1-2, the full variable domain reads EAGVTQFPSHSVIEKGQTVTLRCDPISGHDNLYWYRRVMGKEIKFLLHFVKESKQDESGMPNNRFLAERTGGTYSTLKVQPAELEDSGVYFCASSHSVRKGAYGYTFGSGTRLTVV.

The V call is TRBV7-8, the J call TRBJ2-2, with D unclear. The germline V and J ends were trimmed by 1 base and 5 bases, with 5 bases remaining between them. The CDR3 loop spans 13 amino acids. Germline-derived CDR1 and CDR2 are SGHVS and FQNEAQ. The CDR3 DNA reads as TGTGCCAGCAGCTTAGGAGGAACCGGGGAGCTGTTTTTT. It translates to CASSLGGTGELFF.

This sequence joins TRBV7-8 and TRBJ1-1, with D unresolved. V lost 6 bases and J 2 bases, leaving 16 bases between the germline ends. Germline CDR1 SGHVS, CDR2 FQNEAQ. This CDR3 is built from 15 residues. In DNA, the CDR3 is TGTGCCAGCAGTTCCCGGGTTGTTGCAAACACTGAAGCTTTCTTT. Protein: CASSSRVVANTEAFF.

The rearrangement links TRBV19 to TRBJ2-3, with D maybe TRBD1 (5 bases). Trimming left V 9 bases short and J 4 bases short, with 8 bases between. There are 11 residues in the CDR3. The germline V gene has CDR1 LNHDA and CDR2 SQIVND (reference sequence). The CDR3 here is CASRRADTQYF. DNA of the CDR3: TGTGCCAGCCGCAGGGCAGATACGCAGTATTTT.